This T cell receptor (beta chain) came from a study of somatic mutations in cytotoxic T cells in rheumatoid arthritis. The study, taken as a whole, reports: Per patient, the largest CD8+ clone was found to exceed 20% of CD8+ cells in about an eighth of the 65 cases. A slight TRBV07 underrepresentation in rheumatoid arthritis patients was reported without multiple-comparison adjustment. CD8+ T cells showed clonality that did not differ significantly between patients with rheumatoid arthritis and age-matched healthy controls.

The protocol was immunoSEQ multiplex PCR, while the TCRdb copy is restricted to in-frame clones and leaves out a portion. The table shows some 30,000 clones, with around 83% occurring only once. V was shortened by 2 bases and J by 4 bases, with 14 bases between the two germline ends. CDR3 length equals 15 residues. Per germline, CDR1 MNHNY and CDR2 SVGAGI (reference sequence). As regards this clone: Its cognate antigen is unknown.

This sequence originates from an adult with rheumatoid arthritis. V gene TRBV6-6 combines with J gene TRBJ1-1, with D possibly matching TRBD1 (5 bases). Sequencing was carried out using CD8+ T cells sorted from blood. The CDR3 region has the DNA TGTGCCAGCAGTTACGCGGGGGGAGCCCTCACTGAAGCTTTCTTT. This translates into CASSYAGGALTEAFF.